This TCR beta chain was profiled in a study of T cell responses to AZD1222 COVID-19 vaccine. Study-wide background: The analysis combined second doses at about 4 or about 12 weeks. Whole-study findings and limits: Vaccine-associated CD4 TCRs spanned spike, dominant at 160-218 and 743-854. A mostly white British donor set with more females was recruited, and clonal diversity was possibly underestimated. Epitopes outside B.1.351 and B.1.1.7 mutated regions reportedly drew nearly half of spike TCRs.

Sequencing was performed with immunoSEQ multiplex PCR; in TCRdb, only in-frame clones are kept and a portion is missing. There are some 130,000 clones in the sample; roughly 89% occur only once, and about 6% lies in the top ten. On this clone itself: The antigen is not known.

This receptor was identified in an adult in good health. Material: peripheral blood, obtained on day 0 of AZD1222 vaccination.

The DNA for the CDR3 is TGTGCCAGCAGCTTGGGGCTCAATCAGCCCCAGCATTTT. It translates to CASSLGLNQPQHF. The chain uses TRBV11-1 and TRBJ1-5, with D maybe TRBD1 (5 bases). The CDR3 is made up of 13 amino acids. The V and J ends lost 3 bases and 3 bases respectively, with 6 bases between them. Germline V gives CDR1 SGHAT, CDR2 FQDESV (reference sequence).